Listed here is a single T cell receptor beta chain. Its antigen is as yet unknown. The data were obtained in a study of Ad26.COV2.S vaccination and SARS-CoV-2 variants. Study-level background: The authors gave Ad26.COV2.S intramuscularly, either once or twice 56 days apart.

Indicated treatment: around 19 received Ad26.COV2.S at low or high dose, single or two shots; about 5 received placebo; per-sample allocation not given. Specimen acquisition occurred on day 63 following the initial vaccine or placebo injection. Broader study findings: Measurements of TCR breadth and depth may have given underestimates of the total T cell responses.

Only in-frame clones appear in the TCRdb table, and some are missing; sequencing was by immunoSEQ multiplex PCR. The sample carries 380,000 or so clones, approximately 86% recorded once. This material consisted of peripheral blood, taken in a trial of Ad26.COV2.S vaccine versus placebo. The clonotype originates from a person between 18 and 60 years old who received the Ad26.COV2.S COVID-19 vaccine or a placebo.

CDR3: CASSRVVGTEAFF. The CDR3 DNA follows: TGTGCCAGCAGTAGGGTCGTGGGGACTGAAGCTTTCTTT. J is TRBJ1-1 and V is TRBV6-2 or TRBV6-3; D uncertain. V was pared by 5 bases and J by 5 bases, with 12 bases between. CDR3 length: 13 residues. CDR1 is MNHEY, CDR2 SVGEGT, per germline.